Given below is one T cell receptor beta chain in context. TCRdb's table, derived via immunoSEQ multiplex PCR, lists solely in-frame clones and lacks some. The sample holds around 200,000 clones, roughly 90% seen once. The data stem from a study of blood T cell repertoires in COVID-19. The specimen sequenced was peripheral blood. The clonotype comes from a man between 65 and 79 years old with active or convalescent COVID-19.

As DNA, the CDR3 is TGTGCCAGTAGTATTTTCGGCCGGGGTGAAAAACTGTTTTTT. Translated: CASSIFGRGEKLFF. The V and J genes are TRBV19 and TRBJ1-4; no firm D call. Germline values: CDR1 LNHDA, CDR2 SQIVND (reference sequence). Trimming removed 3 bases at V and 7 bases at J, with 12 bases between. The CDR3 runs to 14 residues.